The 20 T cell receptor beta chains below come from one sample, sequenced in a study of cytomegalovirus exposure and HLA in healthy donors. Amplification used 60 Vbeta primers and 13 Jbeta primers. Produced via immunoSEQ multiplex PCR; TCRdb's table is partial and in-frame only. The sample records roughly 250,000 clones, roughly 80% being singletons. What was sequenced was PBMCs. All receptors come from a girl aged 2 to 9 in good health and CMV-seronegative.

J is TRBJ2-7 and V is TRBV5-4; 9 bases line up with TRBD1. CDR1 is SGHNT, CDR2 YYREEE, per germline (reference sequence). V shed 4 bases and J 1 base; nucleotides not matched to a gene: 9. The CDR3 covers 16 residues. The CDR3 protein is CASSAAGTGRSYEQYF. CDR3 nucleotides: TGTGCCAGCAGCGCGGCCGGGACAGGGAGGTCCTACGAGCAGTACTTC. Based on the CDR3 plus reference TRBV5-4 and TRBJ2-7, the full variable domain is ETGVTQSPTHLIKTRGQQVTLRCSSQSGHNTVSWYQQALGQGPQFIFQYYREEENGRGNFPPRFSGLQFPNYSSELNVNALELDDSALYLCASSAAGTGRSYEQYFGPGTRLTVT.

The J gene is TRBJ1-2, the V gene TRBV28, with 10 bases aligning to TRBD1. V lost 11 bases, J lost 4 bases, and 13 bases stayed unmatched. The CDR3 is 15 residues long. Germline lookup yields CDR1 MDHEN and CDR2 SYDVKM. The CDR3 bases are TGTGCCGCACTGAAAAGGACAGGGGGGAGCTATGGCTACACCTTC. Its protein product is CAALKRTGGSYGYTF.

In DNA form, the CDR3 reads TGTGCCAGCAGCGGTGGGGGCGGAAGCTCCTACGAGCAGTACTTC. Its translation is CASSGGGGSSYEQYF. The genes are TRBV9 and TRBJ2-7, with D maybe TRBD1 (6 bases). Germline loops: CDR1 SGDLS, CDR2 YYNGEE. This CDR3 has 15 amino acids. V shed 3 bases and J shed 0 bases, with 13 bases lying between them.

The rearrangement uses TRBV2 and TRBJ2-7, with D perhaps TRBD2 (6 bases). The V gene's germline CDR1 is SNHLY and CDR2 FYNNEI. V was clipped by 5 bases and J by 6 bases, with 14 bases between them. The CDR3 consists of 13 residues. The CDR3 here is CASSRGLLGEQYF. CDR3 bases: TGTGCCAGCAGTAGGGGACTCCTTGGCGAGCAGTACTTC.

This clone was seen only once. The V and J genes are TRBV7-9 and TRBJ2-1; TRBD1 aligns across 7 bases. This CDR3 contains 13 residues. The germline gives CDR1 SEHNR, CDR2 FQNEAQ (reference sequence). The ends lost 1 base at V and 14 bases at J; junction bases unmatched: 8. The CDR3 nucleotides read TGTGCCAGCAGCTTAGGACCCGCGACAGGGAAGTTCTTC. It specifies CASSLGPATGKFF.

In its sample, this clone was seen once. The chain employs TRBV4-1 and TRBJ2-1; D gene ambiguous. Germline V gene lookup returns CDR1 MGHRA and CDR2 YSYEKL. V lost 0 bases, J lost 4 bases, and 13 bases lay in between. This CDR3 has 16 amino acids. As DNA, the CDR3 is TGCGCCAGCAGCCAAGACCTCCCTACCACGTACAATGAGCAGTTCTTC. It yields the protein CASSQDLPTTYNEQFF.

The chain employs TRBV28 and TRBJ1-6, with D hard to call. In germline, CDR1 is MDHEN, CDR2 SYDVKM. V lost 11 bases and J lost 9, with 14 bases in between. The CDR3 contains 12 residues. CDR3: CAGGFPGSPLHF. In DNA, the CDR3 is TGTGCCGGAGGGTTTCCTGGTTCACCCCTCCACTTT.

In this sample, this clone turned up a few times. This chain links TRBV4-1 with TRBJ2-3; D may be TRBD2 (6 bases). CDR1 is MGHRA, CDR2 YSYEKL, per germline. This CDR3 is 15 amino acids long. V gave up 2 bases and J gave up 3 bases, with 12 bases separating them. In DNA form, the CDR3 reads TGCGCCAGCAGCCAACCGATCCTAGCGACAGATACGCAGTATTTT. The encoded protein is CASSQPILATDTQYF.

The J gene is TRBJ2-6, the V gene TRBV5-4; D may be TRBD2 (5 bases). This CDR3 is 13 amino acids long. V was clipped by 1 base and J by 9 bases, with 8 bases between them. The germline gives CDR1 SGHNT, CDR2 YYREEE (reference sequence). The CDR3, as DNA: TGTGCCAGCAGCTTGCCTCGGGACAACGTCCTGACTTTC. Its translation is CASSLPRDNVLTF.

This chain links TRBV18 with TRBJ2-5; a possible D gene is TRBD2 (6 bases). This CDR3 region has 13 residues. Per germline, CDR1 KGHSH and CDR2 LQKENI. Trimming cost V 8 bases and J 5 bases, with 15 bases left between them. The CDR3 DNA is TGTGCCAGCCAGACTAGGACCGCGGAGACCCAGTACTTC. This gives the protein CASQTRTAETQYF.

The chain couples TRBV7-9 to TRBJ2-7; D not certain. From germline, CDR1 is SEHNR and CDR2 FQNEAQ (reference sequence). This CDR3 is built from 17 residues. The germline V and J ends were trimmed by 4 bases and 4 bases, with 23 bases remaining between them. The CDR3 here is CASSSTYSTKRPYEQYF. As DNA, the CDR3 is TGTGCCAGCAGCTCTACATACTCTACCAAGCGCCCTTACGAGCAGTACTTC.

V usage is TRBV11-2 and J usage is TRBJ1-1; 7 nucleotides line up with TRBD1. V lost 5 bases and J lost 0; bases outside the gene matches: 6. The germline CDR1 and CDR2 sequences are SGHAT and FQNNGV. This CDR3 contains 15 residues. As DNA, the CDR3 is TGTGCCAGCAGCCGAGGGACAGCCATGAACACTGAAGCTTTCTTT. Residues: CASSRGTAMNTEAFF.

The chain combines TRBV30 with TRBJ1-2, with a tentative D call TRBD1 (5 bases). This CDR3 spans 12 amino acids. Trimming took off 3 bases at V and 4 bases at J, with 9 bases between the two ends. Germline CDR1 and CDR2: GTSNPN and SVGIG (reference sequence). CDR3: CAWRLQGYGYTF. In DNA, the CDR3 is TGTGCCTGGAGGCTTCAGGGCTATGGCTACACCTTC.

The CDR3 sequence: CASSFFGTSYEQYF. The CDR3 DNA reads TGTGCCAGCAGCTTTTTTGGGACTAGCTACGAGCAGTACTTC. V and J are TRBV5-4 and TRBJ2-5, with 8 bases lining up with TRBD2. The DNA end is more similar to TRBJ2-7, so the J call may be wrong. The CDR3 contains 14 residues. Germline assignment: CDR1 SGHNT and CDR2 YYREEE (reference sequence).

This chain joins TRBV6-1 and TRBJ1-2, with D possibly being TRBD1 (5 bases). The CDR3 has 13 residues. The germline CDR1 and CDR2 sequences are MNHNS and SASEGT. The V and J ends lost 7 bases and 5 bases respectively, with 14 bases between them. The CDR3 spells CASTGTGTYGYTF. In DNA, the CDR3 is TGTGCCAGCACGGGTACAGGCACTTATGGCTACACCTTC.

This chain links TRBV18 with TRBJ2-1, with D possibly matching TRBD2 (6 bases). There are 16 residues in the CDR3. Germline values: CDR1 KGHSH, CDR2 LQKENI. V was clipped by 6 bases and J by 5 bases, with 20 bases between them. The CDR3 nucleotides read TGTGCCAGCTCGCCCACTGCGGAGGGTAATGACAATGAGCAGTTCTTC. This codes for CASSPTAEGNDNEQFF.

This chain connects TRBV7-8 to TRBJ1-4; TRBD1 is a possible D gene (5 bases). Germline V gene sequence: CDR1 SGHVS, CDR2 FQNEAQ. Trimming stripped 3 bases from V and 2 bases from J, with 31 bases between. The CDR3 runs 22 residues. The CDR3 reads CASSFSRRAGITVQSTNEKLFF. CDR3 DNA: TGTGCCAGCAGCTTTTCTAGAAGGGCAGGGATAACAGTACAGTCCACTAATGAAAAACTGTTTTTT.

The chain combines TRBV9 with TRBJ1-2; 8 bases fit TRBD1. J gave up 0 bases and V 3 bases, and 4 bases lay outside the gene matches. CDR1 is SGDLS, CDR2 YYNGEE, per germline. CDR3 length equals 15 residues. CDR3 DNA: TGTGCCAGCAGCGGAGGACAGGGAGCTAACTATGGCTACACCTTC. This codes for CASSGGQGANYGYTF.

The chain carries TRBV28 and TRBJ2-2, with 14 positions matching TRBD2. Germline values: CDR1 MDHEN, CDR2 SYDVKM. Trimming cost V 6 bases and J 4 bases; bases outside gene matches: 10. The CDR3 runs 18 residues. CDR3 sequence: CASSRGLAGERITGELFF. CDR3 bases: TGTGCCAGCAGCCGGGGACTAGCGGGAGAGCGGATCACCGGGGAGCTGTTTTTT.

The J gene is TRBJ2-3, the V gene TRBV5-6, with 9 bases that match TRBD1. The length of the CDR3 is 14 residues. Germline V gene lookup returns CDR1 SGHDT and CDR2 YYEEEE. The V gene end was trimmed by 0 bases and the J gene end by 6 bases; junction bases not matched to a gene: 2. The CDR3 reads CASSLGDRVDTQYF. In DNA, the CDR3 is TGTGCCAGCAGCTTGGGGGACAGGGTGGATACGCAGTATTTT.